A selection of T cell receptor beta chains follows, all from one sample in a study of Tregs in tolerant kidney transplant recipients. Assay: immunoSEQ multiplex PCR; the TCRdb copy retains only in-frame clones and omits some. The sample records some 240,000 clones, about 80% being singletons. Material for sequencing was CD4+ T cells from blood. The source of these receptors is a human donor in good health. Each CDR3 is given with its conserved first and last residue. D genes are given only for firm matches. Only part of the rows carry a size: once, few, many, or a class if the clone is expanded.

CDR3aa | CDR3nt | v_gene | len | abundance | d_gene | j_gene
CASSLGTGIGATTGELFF | TGCGCCAGCAGCTTGGGGACAGGGATAGGCGCGACCACCGGGGAGCTGTTTTTT | TRBV5-1 | 18 | NA | TRBD1 | TRBJ2-2
CASSLARNTEAFF | TGTGCCAGCAGCTTAGCCAGGAACACTGAAGCTTTCTTT | TRBV7-9 | 13 | few | NA | TRBJ1-1
CASSWRDGANEQFF | TGTGCCAGCAGTTGGCGGGACGGAGCTAATGAGCAGTTCTTC | TRBV7-3 | 14 | NA | NA | TRBJ2-1
CASSTTGTKSGNTIYF | TGCGCCAGCAGCACGACCGGGACGAAGTCTGGAAACACCATATATTTT | TRBV4-1 | 16 | NA | NA | TRBJ1-3
CASSLNSQETQYF | TGTGCCAGCTCACTTAACTCGCAAGAGACCCAGTACTTC | TRBV18 | 13 | NA | NA | TRBJ2-5
CASILQAGGNQPQHF | TGTGCCAGTATTCTACAGGCGGGCGGCAATCAGCCCCAGCATTTT | TRBV19 | 15 | NA | NA | TRBJ1-5
CASRPGLLPRAPPGGTDTQYF | TGCGCCAGCAGACCGGGCCTTCTCCCCCGTGCCCCTCCGGGAGGCACAGATACGCAGTATTTT | TRBV4-1 | 21 | NA | NA | TRBJ2-3
CASSPRDRVLRGLFF | TGTGCCAGCAGCCCCCGTGACAGGGTTCTACGGGGACTGTTTTTT | TRBV7-8 | 15 | NA | TRBD1 | TRBJ1-4
CASSRAGGQGAEAFF | TGCGCCAGCAGCCGAGCCGGGGGACAGGGGGCTGAAGCTTTCTTT | TRBV4-1 | 15 | few | TRBD1 | TRBJ1-1
CASSQSASSDTQYF | TGCGCCAGCAGTCAATCGGCTAGTTCAGATACGCAGTATTTT | TRBV23-1 | 14 | few | NA | TRBJ2-3
CASSDMDRGSTNEKLFF | TGTGCCAGCAGTGATATGGACAGGGGGTCAACTAATGAAAAACTGTTTTTT | TRBV27 | 17 | NA | TRBD1 | TRBJ1-4
CASSNSDRGNQPQHF | TGTGCCAGCAGCAATTCGGACAGGGGCAATCAGCCCCAGCATTTT | TRBV21-1 | 15 | NA | NA | TRBJ1-5
CSVVGAGASNTGELFF | TGCAGCGTTGTGGGGGCCGGGGCTTCGAACACCGGGGAGCTGTTTTTT | TRBV29-1 | 16 | NA | NA | TRBJ2-2
CASSPFSGNYGYTF | TGTGCCAGCAGCCCCTTTTCGGGGAACTATGGCTACACCTTC | TRBV9 | 14 | NA | NA | TRBJ1-2
CASSPQGLAGVMKTQYF | TGTGCCAGCTCACCCCAGGGTCTAGCGGGCGTAATGAAGACCCAGTACTTC | TRBV18 | 17 | NA | TRBD2 | TRBJ2-5
CASSRGLAGASETQYF | TGTGCCAGCAGCCGAGGACTAGCGGGAGCGTCAGAGACCCAGTACTTC | TRBV4-2 | 16 | NA | TRBD2 | TRBJ2-5
CASSLDPGRKTQYF | TGTGCCAGCAGTTTGGATCCGGGGAGGAAGACCCAGTACTTC | TRBV6-5 | 14 | NA | NA | TRBJ2-5
CASSLGAIWDTQYF | TGCGCCAGCAGCTTGGGGGCCATATGGGATACGCAGTATTTT | TRBV5-1 | 14 | NA | NA | TRBJ2-3
CASNRWGPGETQYF | TGTGCCAGTAATCGGTGGGGACCTGGAGAGACCCAGTACTTC | TRBV19 | 14 | NA | NA | TRBJ2-5
CATSRPPMGNQPQHF | TGTGCCACCAGCAGGCCCCCGATGGGGAATCAGCCCCAGCATTTT | TRBV15 | 15 | once | NA | TRBJ1-5
CAISESPGDTQYF | TGTGCCATCAGTGAGTCGCCGGGAGATACGCAGTATTTT | TRBV10-3 | 13 | NA | NA | TRBJ2-3
CASRLQGARDEQYF | TGTGCAAGTCGCTTACAGGGGGCTCGCGACGAGCAGTACTTC | TRBV12-2 | 14 | NA | NA | TRBJ2-7
CASSLMQSHEQYF | TGTGCCAGCAGCTTAATGCAGAGCCACGAGCAGTACTTC | TRBV13 | 13 | NA | NA | TRBJ2-7
CASSPEGGPYNEQFF | TGTGCCAGCTCACCAGAGGGGGGACCGTACAATGAGCAGTTCTTC | TRBV18 | 15 | NA | NA | TRBJ2-1
CASSPRQDFGYEQYF | TGTGCCAGCAGCCCTAGACAGGACTTCGGGTACGAGCAGTACTTC | TRBV5-4 | 15 | NA | NA | TRBJ2-7
CASSERETGGVGGYTF | TGTGCCAGCAGTGAGAGGGAGACAGGGGGCGTTGGAGGCTACACCTTC | TRBV2 | 16 | NA | TRBD1 | TRBJ1-2
CASSLETGSRVGYTF | TGCGCCAGCAGCTTGGAGACAGGGTCTAGGGTTGGCTACACCTTC | TRBV5-1 | 15 | NA | TRBD1 | TRBJ1-2
CASSNEAHSNQPQHF | TGTGCCAGCAGTAACGAGGCGCACTCCAATCAGCCCCAGCATTTT | TRBV28 | 15 | NA | NA | TRBJ1-5
CASSLIAGSDSYEQYF | TGCGCCAGCAGCTTGATAGCGGGAAGCGACTCCTACGAGCAGTACTTC | TRBV5-1 | 16 | NA | TRBD2 | TRBJ2-7
CAISGRGQGTNNSPLHF | TGTGCCATCAGTGGTCGGGGGCAGGGGACGAATAATTCACCCCTCCACTTT | TRBV10-3 | 17 | NA | NA | TRBJ1-6
CASSLTGGLNEQFF | TGCGCCAGCAGCTTAACGGGGGGGCTGAATGAGCAGTTCTTC | TRBV5-1 | 14 | NA | TRBD2 | TRBJ2-1
CASSIGLDQPQHF | TGTGCCAGTAGTATAGGTCTGGATCAGCCCCAGCATTTT | TRBV19 | 13 | NA | NA | TRBJ1-5
CASSQGTGGYTF | TGTGCCAGCAGCCAAGGGACAGGGGGGTACACCTTC | TRBV9 | 12 | once | TRBD1 | TRBJ1-2
CAISAKGADTEAFF | TGTGCCATCAGTGCGAAGGGGGCGGACACTGAAGCTTTCTTT | TRBV10-3 | 14 | few | TRBD1 | TRBJ1-1
CASNRDRASDEQYF | TGTGCCAGCAACCGGGACAGGGCTAGTGACGAGCAGTACTTC | TRBV9 | 14 | NA | TRBD1 | TRBJ2-7
CASARDYRNTGELFF | TGTGCCAGTGCTAGGGACTATCGGAACACCGGGGAGCTGTTTTTT | TRBV19 | 15 | NA | TRBD2 | TRBJ2-2
CASSWNGGFTEAFF | TGTGCCAGCAGTTGGAATGGGGGCTTCACTGAAGCTTTCTTT | TRBV6-5 | 14 | once | NA | TRBJ1-1
CASSQPTLRGRNQPQHF | TGCGCCAGCAGTCAACCCACTCTCCGGGGGCGGAATCAGCCCCAGCATTTT | TRBV23-1 | 17 | NA | NA | TRBJ1-5
CASSGQGSEQYF | TGTGCCAGCAGCGGACAGGGCTCCGAGCAGTACTTC | TRBV6-5 | 12 | few | TRBD1 | TRBJ2-7
CASSDARTGGKAEAFF | TGTGCCAGCAGTGACGCTAGGACAGGGGGCAAGGCTGAAGCTTTCTTT | TRBV6-1 | 16 | NA | TRBD1 | TRBJ1-1
CASSNPTEAPGYTF | TGTGCCAGCAGTAACCCTACAGAGGCCCCCGGCTACACCTTC | TRBV5-5 | 14 | NA | NA | TRBJ1-2
CASSESSGGETQYF | TGCGCCAGCAGTGAGTCTAGCGGGGGAGAGACCCAGTACTTC | TRBV10-1 | 14 | NA | TRBD2 | TRBJ2-5
CASSLAGQQEQYF | TGTGCCAGCAGCTTAGCCGGACAGCAAGAGCAGTACTTC | TRBV11-2 | 13 | NA | NA | TRBJ2-7
CASSPGRGGTKNYEQYF | TGTGCCAGCAGCCCCGGTCGGGGGGGGACAAAGAACTACGAGCAGTACTTC | TRBV7-8 | 17 | NA | TRBD2 | TRBJ2-7